The 21 T cell receptor beta chains reported below all come from one sample, sequenced in a study of T-cell reconstitution after alpha-beta-depleted transplantation in children. Unique molecular identifiers tagged the TCRbeta library. Each CDR3 protein is one row after TCRdb ran MiXCR on the PCR reads. The table records about 410,000 distinct CDR3 sequences, 20% of them present only once. Sequences were derived from PBMCs from the stem cell graft donor, sampled from the stem cell graft. The receptors here all came from a human donor who donated a stem cell graft to a child with acute myeloid leukemia.

This clonotype occurred a few times. The gene calls are TRBV12-3 or TRBV12-4 and TRBJ2-3; D is uncertain. Trimming removed 3 bases from V and 2 bases from J, with 6 bases in between. This CDR3 comprises 13 residues. DNA for the CDR3: TGTGCCAGCAGTTTTCCCTTCACAGATACGCAGTATTTT. Protein sequence: CASSFPFTDTQYF.

This rearrangement joins TRBV4-1 to TRBJ2-3; 7 bases map to TRBD2. Germline-derived CDR1 and CDR2 are MGHRA and YSYEKL. V trimming: 4 bases; J trimming: 3 bases; junction bases outside the gene matches: 10. This CDR3 contains 16 residues. The CDR3 here is CASSPVPGLLTDTQYF. CDR3 in DNA: TGCGCCAGCAGCCCAGTCCCGGGACTATTGACAGATACGCAGTATTTT.

This clonotype was seen many times. The CDR3 DNA is TGTGCCAGCTCACCACCTTTAGCGGGAACCTACAATGAGCAGTTCTTC. Residues: CASSPPLAGTYNEQFF. The chain recombines TRBV18 with TRBJ2-1, with 8 bases identical to TRBD2. CDR1 and CDR2 from the germline V gene are KGHSH and LQKENI. This CDR3 has 16 amino acids. J gave up 2 bases and V 0 bases, and 3 bases lay outside the gene matches.

The chain links TRBV28 to TRBJ2-7; the match to TRBD2 covers 7 bases. Germline CDR1 MDHEN, CDR2 SYDVKM. This CDR3 contains 15 residues. The V gene end was trimmed by 2 bases and the J gene end by 5 bases; junction bases not matched to a gene: 9. As DNA, the CDR3 is TGTGCCAGCAGTTTAGTAGGCGGGAGAGCGAACGAGCAGTACTTC. This codes for CASSLVGGRANEQYF.

In this sample, this clonotype turned up a few times. This chain joins TRBV27 and TRBJ2-1; 11 bases map to TRBD2. V was clipped by 2 bases and J by 6 bases; unmatched bases: 12. The CDR3 has 18 residues. Looked up from germline, CDR1 is MNHEY and CDR2 is SMNVEV (reference sequence). The CDR3 nucleotides read TGTGCCAGCAGTTTAACGACTAGCGGGAACTCGGTAGCCAATGAGCAGTTCTTC. It translates to CASSLTTSGNSVANEQFF.

The CDR3 sequence: CATSEPPGQGIRELFF. CDR3 DNA: TGTGCCACCAGTGAGCCTCCGGGACAGGGGATAAGGGAGCTGTTTTTT. The V and J genes are TRBV24-1 and TRBJ2-2; 10 bases map to TRBD1. The germline CDR1 and CDR2 sequences are KGHDR and SFDVKD. The CDR3 has 16 amino acids. V lost 4 bases to trimming and J lost 9 bases; unmatched junction nucleotides: 10.

The sample holds many counts of this clonotype. J is TRBJ2-3 and V is TRBV19; TRBD2 agrees at 7 bases. There are 14 residues in the CDR3. Germline trimming cut 6 bases from V and 2 bases from J; bases unmatched to any gene: 5. CDR1 is LNHDA and CDR2 is SQIVND in the germline V gene (reference sequence). The CDR3 nucleotides are TGTGCCAGTAGCCCAGCGGGACCCACAGATACGCAGTATTTT. Protein product: CASSPAGPTDTQYF.

The rearrangement joins TRBV5-1 to TRBJ2-1, with TRBD2 matching 8 bases. Trimming took 4 bases from V and 7 from J; bases not matched to a gene: 10. The germline CDR1 and CDR2 sequences are SGHRS and YFSETQ. This CDR3 is 15 amino acids long. CDR3 nucleotide sequence: TGCGCCAGCAGCCAGGGTACGGGAGGGCCAAATGAGCAGTTCTTC. This gives the protein CASSQGTGGPNEQFF.

This chain links TRBV5-5 with TRBJ1-5; TRBD1 matches 7 bases. CDR3 length: 14 amino acids. The ends lost 1 base at V and 7 bases at J; junction bases unmatched: 5. Germline V gene lookup returns CDR1 SGHKS and CDR2 YYEKEE (reference sequence). The CDR3 region is CASSLSTGVQPQHF. Here the CDR3 DNA reads TGTGCCAGCAGCTTGAGCACAGGGGTCCAGCCCCAGCATTTT.

This clonotype was counted a few times. This sequence joins TRBV27 and TRBJ2-7, with 8 bases that match TRBD2. Germline assignment: CDR1 MNHEY and CDR2 SMNVEV (reference sequence). This CDR3 is built from 17 residues. The trim removed 5 bases at V and 1 base at J, leaving 13 bases unmatched. The CDR3 nucleotides read TGTGCCAGCAGTACGATCACCGGGACTAGACTGTCCTACGAGCAGTACTTC. This sequence encodes CASSTITGTRLSYEQYF.

This clonotype showed up just a few times. The chain combines TRBV20-1 with TRBJ2-3; 7 positions agree with TRBD2. The J segment lost 1 base and the V segment lost 0 bases, leaving 4 bases of the junction unmatched. This CDR3 has 15 residues. In germline, CDR1 is DFQATT, CDR2 SNEGSKA (reference sequence). The chain's CDR3 is CSARDSAGGTDTQYF. The CDR3 bases are TGCAGTGCTAGAGATTCGGCGGGAGGCACAGATACGCAGTATTTT.

This clonotype was detected ten times or more. CDR3 amino acids: CSVAVGGYEQYF. CDR3 nucleotide sequence: TGCAGCGTTGCAGTTGGCGGCTACGAGCAGTACTTC. This chain uses TRBV29-1 with TRBJ2-7; D call uncertain. The CDR3 extends over 12 amino acids. V dropped 4 bases and J dropped 3 bases, with 10 bases sitting between them. Germline V gene lookup returns CDR1 SQVTM and CDR2 ANQGSEA.

This clonotype was picked up a small number of times. The CDR3 loop reads CASSHPAVTNYGYTF. The CDR3 DNA reads as TGCGCCAGCAGCCATCCGGCCGTGACTAACTATGGCTACACCTTC. J is TRBJ1-2 and V is TRBV4-3; D gene uncertain. CDR1 is LGHNA and CDR2 is YSLEER in the germline V gene. Trimming removed 3 bases from V and 0 bases from J, with 11 bases in between. This CDR3 comprises 15 residues.

The chain couples TRBV9 to TRBJ1-5, with a possible D match to TRBD1 (5 bases). The germline V gene encodes CDR1 SGDLS and CDR2 YYNGEE. V shed 0 bases and J shed 0 bases, with 7 bases lying between them. The CDR3 has 15 residues. CDR3 bases: TGTGCCAGCAGCGTAGGACAGAATAGCAATCAGCCCCAGCATTTT. The encoded protein is CASSVGQNSNQPQHF.

The V and J genes are TRBV2 and TRBJ2-1; weak D call: TRBD1 (6 bases). The CDR3 has 14 amino acids. V lost 7 bases, J lost 8 bases, and 18 bases lay in between. Germline loops: CDR1 SNHLY, CDR2 FYNNEI. Written as DNA, the CDR3 is TGTGCCAGCACCGGCAGGGGATTGGTCTATGAGCAGTTCTTC. It specifies CASTGRGLVYEQFF.

This clonotype was seen at least ten times. V is TRBV20-1 and J is TRBJ2-5; 13 positions agree with TRBD2. V dropped 5 bases and J dropped 5; count of bases not matched to a gene: 8. Germline CDR1 is DFQATT and CDR2 is SNEGSKA (reference sequence). The CDR3 is 15 residues long. The DNA of the CDR3 is TGCAGTGCTTCCGGGACTAGCGGGAATCAGGAGACCCAGTACTTC. Translated: CSASGTSGNQETQYF.

This clonotype turned up a few times. The chain links TRBV5-5 to TRBJ1-1; D gene ambiguous. V lost 1 base and J 1 base, leaving 8 bases between the germline ends. The length of the CDR3 is 14 residues. Germline V CDR1 and CDR2: SGHKS, YYEKEE (reference sequence). For the CDR3, the DNA is TGTGCCAGCAGCTTGATAGTCTCGAACACTGAAGCTTTCTTT. Translated: CASSLIVSNTEAFF.

This clonotype was recorded a few times. The genes are TRBV5-1 and TRBJ2-1; a possible D gene is TRBD2 (5 bases). V was pared by 4 bases and J by 3 bases, with 17 bases between. CDR3 size: 16 residues. Germline-derived CDR1 and CDR2 are SGHRS and YFSETQ. The CDR3 reads CASSDVGPTNYNEQFF. CDR3 nucleotides: TGCGCCAGCAGCGACGTCGGACCGACTAACTACAATGAGCAGTTCTTC.

The genes are TRBV28 and TRBJ1-5; D perhaps matches TRBD1 (5 bases). The germline V gene encodes CDR1 MDHEN and CDR2 SYDVKM. The CDR3 contains 15 residues. V was cut by 8 bases and J by 4 bases, with 18 bases left in between. The CDR3 coding sequence is TGTGCCAGCTCAAATCTCGGGGGATGGAATCAGCCCCAGCATTTT. It encodes CASSNLGGWNQPQHF.

In its sample, this clonotype was seen a few times. This rearrangement joins TRBV6-1 to TRBJ1-5; no definite D call. CDR1 MNHNS and CDR2 SASEGT come from the germline V gene. The CDR3 runs to 15 residues. Trimming removed 3 bases at V and 0 bases at J, with 9 bases between. In nucleotides, the CDR3 is TGTGCCAGCAGTGACCTTCTGGGTAGCAATCAGCCCCAGCATTTT. This encodes CASSDLLGSNQPQHF.

This chain uses TRBV10-3 with TRBJ2-3, with TRBD2 matching 10 bases. The CDR3 contains 15 residues. Trimming at V came to 4 bases and at J to 5 bases, leaving 6 bases not matched to a gene. The germline V gene encodes CDR1 ENHRY and CDR2 SYGVKD. CDR3 protein: CAISGLAGGGDTQYF. CDR3 nucleotide sequence: TGTGCCATCAGTGGACTAGCGGGTGGGGGAGATACGCAGTATTTT.